This entry concerns a single T cell receptor (beta chain). There is no known antigen for this receptor. The sample holds no much larger clone one base away, and base qualities are not on file. The TCR beta CDR3 regions were amplified from RNA transcripts. For the first round of RT-PCR on the TCR CDR3, the HTBI primer set was used together with the Qiagen OneStep RT-PCR kit. The libraries were constructed in a second round of multiplex PCR and then size-selected and purified. Paired-end sequencing of the libraries was performed with 100 bp reads on an Illumina HiSeq2000. Per the source publication's procedure: SOAPnuke was used to process the raw data, with reads discarded if the reads contained adapters or uncalled bases, had a mean Phred below 15, or lacked an exact constant-primer or identifier match. High-quality paired reads were merged with COPE v1.2.5, and unique nucleotide sequences were defined as clonotypes. MiTCR v1.1 was used to align the clonotypes against IMGT TRBV, TRBD and TRBJ reference segments. Analysis was restricted to V-J combinations with a frequency above 0.0001, which covered 99.2% of repertoires. A TCS score was defined as the ratio between F50 (clonal expansion) and ExV (chaos), using BLOSUM62-based TCRdist between CDR3 peptides within each V-J. Welch's t-statistics and random forest reduced 500 to 650 V-J features to roughly 13, which were used in a naive Bayes classifier (R e1071). TCRdb itself trimmed the public reads at Q25 with fastp, ran MiXCR and retained productive beta chains. Each CDR3 protein appears once, grouped with its most common genes and DNA. TCRdb, not the authors, supplied the V and J calls. The sample table lists around 300,000 distinct CDR3 sequences, approximately 18% of them with a count of one. Under 40% of the sample lies in the top ten.

This record belongs to a study of T cells in Graves' hyperthyroidism and ophthalmopathy (dated by TCRdb to the late 2010s). General notes on the study: Peripheral blood was sampled at the time of initial diagnosis, prior to any treatment. The roughly 100 discovery patients were divided at random into training and test sets in a 7:3 ratio. Once sampling was done, hyperthyroidism patients were given methimazole at a starting dose of 30 mg daily, whereas ophthalmopathy patients were given high-dose intravenous methylprednisolone. Thyroid tissue and blood T-cell repertoires from about 6 Graves' hyperthyroidism patients were also compared in the study. An independent validation cohort of 18 to 20 hyperthyroidism patients and about 15 patients who later progressed to ophthalmopathy tested prospective prediction of ophthalmopathy. According to the paper, TCR Vbeta CDR3 sequencing was carried out on about 140 peripheral blood samples, which came from under 50 ophthalmopathy, approximately 72 hyperthyroidism and about 17 progressor patients. To identify distinguishing TCR V-J signatures, a discovery cohort of 100 or so patients was used, comprising 40 to 45 with Graves' ophthalmopathy and about 59 with stable Graves' hyperthyroidism.

Ophthalmopathy patients had moderately to severely active disease, with a Clinical Activity Score of 3 or more, a NOSPECS grade of 4 or more, and a disease duration of less than 3 months. Any patient with an uncontrolled infection, another autoimmune disease, pregnancy or lactation was excluded. Diagnoses were based on clinical symptoms, serum thyroxine and TRAb, thyroid ultrasound and orbital computed tomography. PBMCs were separated from approximately 9.9 ml of fresh peripheral blood using Ficoll-Paque density gradient centrifugation. Trizol reagent was used to extract total RNA, and RNA quality was then checked on an Agilent 2100 Bioanalyzer. The investigation overall reported the following: In validation, progression to ophthalmopathy was predicted by the model with 70.59% sensitivity and under 85% specificity, a median of roughly 6 months before onset. Blood samples also contained most of the expanded thyroid clonotypes (frequency above 0.001), which suggests that blood repertoires may reflect thyroid immune responses. Sample size was not statistically predetermined, and blinding of investigators to group allocation was not performed. A 13 V-J signature model separated ophthalmopathy from stable hyperthyroidism, with approximately 87% sensitivity and 81% to 83% specificity in cross-validation and 80%/75% in testing.

The V end gives up 0 bases and the J end 0 bases, leaving 5 bases in the junction not matched to a gene. The CDR3 measures 16 amino acids from cysteine to phenylalanine. CDR3 DNA only is kept here, 48 bases in frame from base 1. Via the germline V gene (reference sequence), CDR1 is SGHNT and CDR2 YYREEE. The TCR originated in a man between 50 and 59 years old with Graves' ophthalmopathy. The specimen was blood. In this chain, TRBV5-4 is recombined with TRBJ2-7; 8 nucleotides in the junction match TRBD2. The CDR3 loop reads CASSLVSAGGSYEQYF. The nucleotide sequence reads TGTGCCAGCAGCTTGGTATCGGCGGGAGGCTCCTACGAGCAGTACTTC. Extended through the reference TRBV5-4 and TRBJ2-7 proteins, this CDR3 yields the full variable domain: ETGVTQSPTHLIKTRGQQVTLRCSSQSGHNTVSWYQQALGQGPQFIFQYYREEENGRGNFPPRFSGLQFPNYSSELNVNALELDDSALYLCASSLVSAGGSYEQYFGPGTRLTVT.